The clone carrying this T cell receptor beta chain was observed a few times. As yet, its antigen is unknown. Germline CDR1 reads PRHDT; CDR2 reads FYEKMQ (reference sequence). There are 16 residues in the CDR3. V lost 0 bases and J 5 bases, leaving 13 bases between the germline ends. This sample was included in a study of coeliac disease. Across the study: Refractory type I patients had normal intraepithelial cells despite over 12 months' diet failure. Without high-resolution HLA typing, biased TRBV7-2 usage was queried. Study-wide findings and caveats: Control samples showed higher TRB and TRG clonality than intraepithelial and lamina propria samples in active celiac disease.

Only in-frame clones appear in the TCRdb table, and some are missing; sequencing was by immunoSEQ multiplex PCR. The table includes around 8,400 clones, about three fifths detected once. The sequence was collected from a woman in her fifties or sixties with celiac disease. The sequencing sample was made of intraepithelial lymphocytes from the gut. The rearrangement uses TRBV13 and TRBJ1-4, with D perhaps TRBD1 (6 bases). DNA for the CDR3: TGTGCCAGCAGCTTAGGGGGCGGGGGGGCCAATGAAAAACTGTTTTTT. Translation: CASSLGGGGANEKLFF.